The 8 T cell receptor beta chains below were found in one sample sequenced in a study of blood T cell repertoires in COVID-19. Produced via immunoSEQ multiplex PCR; TCRdb's table is partial and in-frame only. The table lists roughly 380,000 clones, 85% of them singletons, with roughly 3.9% in the top ten. Material: peripheral blood. Receptors were obtained from a woman under 30 with acute or convalescent COVID-19.

The V call is TRBV19, the J call TRBJ2-2; 13 nucleotides align to TRBD2. J lost 3 bases, V lost 5 bases, and 6 bases had no gene match. CDR1 is LNHDA, CDR2 SQIVND, per germline (reference sequence). The CDR3 extends over 17 amino acids. CDR3 protein: CASSRGTSGTYTGELFF. DNA for the CDR3: TGTGCCAGTAGTCGCGGGACTAGCGGGACGTACACCGGGGAGCTGTTTTTT.

The V gene is TRBV6-5, the J gene TRBJ1-2; 7 bases are shared with TRBD1. The V gene end was trimmed by 4 bases and the J gene end by 6 bases; junction bases not matched to a gene: 11. The CDR3 sequence is 15 residues long. Germline V gene data show CDR1 as MNHEY and CDR2 as SVGAGI. The CDR3 sequence is CASSLQGLPKDGYTF. DNA for the CDR3: TGTGCCAGCAGTTTACAGGGGCTTCCAAAGGATGGCTACACCTTC.

This chain uses TRBV2 with TRBJ1-2; D might be TRBD1 (5 bases). CDR1 is SNHLY, CDR2 FYNNEI, per germline. V dropped 3 bases and J dropped 3 bases, with 14 bases sitting between them. This CDR3 is built from 15 residues. The CDR3 region has the DNA TGTGCCAGCAGTGAGACGGGGGGATCCTACTATGGCTACACCTTC. This codes for CASSETGGSYYGYTF.

The chain employs TRBV2 and TRBJ2-1, with 8 bases matching TRBD1. Per the germline V gene, CDR1 is SNHLY and CDR2 is FYNNEI. CDR3 length equals 14 residues. J was trimmed by 0 bases and V by 7 bases; bases with no gene match: 2. Here the CDR3 DNA reads TGTGCCAGCATTACAGGGGGCTCCTACAATGAGCAGTTCTTC. It codes for CASITGGSYNEQFF.

This sequence joins TRBV2 and TRBJ1-2; TRBD1 is a possible D gene (5 bases). The germline gives CDR1 SNHLY, CDR2 FYNNEI. This CDR3 has 13 amino acids. Trimming stripped 6 bases from V and 4 bases from J, with 12 bases between. The CDR3 protein is CASSPAGTYGYTF. For the CDR3, the DNA is TGTGCCAGCAGCCCGGCGGGGACCTATGGCTACACCTTC. The full variable domain, completed using reference TRBV2 and TRBJ1-2, is EPEVTQTPSHQVTQMGQEVILRCVPISNHLYFYWYRQILGQKVEFLVSFYNNEISEKSEIFDDQFSVERPDGSNFTLKIRSTKLEDSAMYFCASSPAGTYGYTFGSGTRLTVV.

The V call is TRBV7-9, the J call TRBJ2-7; tentative D call: TRBD2 (5 bases). Deletions cut 7 bases from V and 6 bases from J, with 16 bases between. In germline, CDR1 is SEHNR, CDR2 FQNEAQ (reference sequence). The CDR3 length is 13 residues. The CDR3: CASTNTGRVEQYF. In DNA form, the CDR3 reads TGTGCCAGCACCAATACTGGGAGAGTCGAGCAGTACTTC.

The V gene is TRBV28, the J gene TRBJ1-6, with D uncertain. There are 13 residues in the CDR3. The germline gives CDR1 MDHEN, CDR2 SYDVKM. With 7 bases removed from V and 6 bases from J, the gap between germline ends came to 10 bases. CDR3 sequence (DNA): TGTGCCAGCAACCCCAGGATTAATTCACCCCTCCACTTT. Its protein is CASNPRINSPLHF.

The CDR3 protein is CASSLGPEGSYNEQFF. The CDR3 coding sequence is TGCGCCAGCAGCCTGGGACCGGAGGGCTCCTACAATGAGCAGTTCTTC. The V and J genes are TRBV5-1 and TRBJ2-1; D is perhaps TRBD2 (6 bases). The CDR3 has 16 amino acids. The germline CDR1 and CDR2 sequences are SGHRS and YFSETQ. With 4 bases removed from V and 0 bases from J, the gap between germline ends came to 14 bases.